This T cell receptor (beta chain) was identified in a study of T cells in Graves' hyperthyroidism and ophthalmopathy (dated by TCRdb to 2018 to 2020). For the study in its entirety: Peripheral blood was collected at initial diagnosis, before any treatment. To identify TCR V-J signatures that set the groups apart, the researchers used a discovery cohort of more than 95 patients, made up of 40 to 45 with Graves' ophthalmopathy and some 55 with stable Graves' hyperthyroidism. Whether ophthalmopathy could be predicted prospectively was tested in an independent validation cohort made up of roughly 19 hyperthyroidism patients plus 17 patients who later progressed to ophthalmopathy. The 100 discovery patients were randomly divided into training and test sets at a 7:3 ratio. Thyroid tissue and blood T-cell repertoires from about six Graves' hyperthyroidism patients were also compared in the study. After sampling, hyperthyroidism patients received methimazole starting at 30 mg daily, and ophthalmopathy patients received high-dose intravenous methylprednisolone. The paper describes TCR Vbeta CDR3 sequencing of more than 120 peripheral blood samples, made up of fewer than 50 ophthalmopathy patients, approximately 73 hyperthyroidism patients and about 17 progressor patients.

This clonotype was observed many times. What antigen it recognizes has not been identified. Per-base qualities were not stored, and no clone one base away is much larger. Stable Graves' hyperthyroidism was defined as the absence of progression to ophthalmopathy over 18 months of follow-up. The hyperthyroidism patients were between 18 and 65 years old and newly diagnosed, with a disease duration of less than 2 months. The study excluded patients with uncontrolled infections, other autoimmune diseases, pregnancy or lactation. Diagnoses were established on the basis of clinical symptoms, serum thyroxine and TRAb, thyroid ultrasound, and orbital computed tomography. PBMCs were isolated from approximately 10 ml of fresh peripheral blood by Ficoll-Paque density gradient centrifugation. Total RNA was extracted with Trizol reagent, and quality was checked on an Agilent 2100 Bioanalyzer. Per the germline V gene, MRHNA is the CDR1 and SNTAGT is the CDR2. Between the V and J ends, shortened by 0 bases and 1 base respectively, the junction contains 3 bases. From the cysteine through the phenylalanine, the CDR3 covers 13 amino acids. Only the CDR3 region is kept as DNA, spanning 39 bases read in frame from base 1.

The TCR beta CDR3 regions were amplified from RNA transcripts. A first-round RT-PCR of the TCR CDR3 used the HTBI primer set with the Qiagen OneStep RT-PCR kit. The libraries were constructed in a second round of multiplex PCR and then size-selected and purified. Paired-end sequencing of the libraries was performed with 100 bp reads on an Illumina HiSeq2000. The source study handled its data this way. SOAPnuke was used to process the raw data, with reads discarded if the reads contained adapters or uncalled bases, had a mean Phred below 15, or lacked an exact constant-primer or identifier match. COPE v1.2.5 was used to merge the high-quality paired reads, and each unique nucleotide sequence was defined as a clonotype. Clonotypes were aligned to IMGT TRBV, TRBD and TRBJ reference segments using MiTCR v1.1. Only V-J combinations with frequency above 0.0001, covering about 99% of repertoires, were analysed. A TCS score was defined as the ratio of F50 (clonal expansion) to E x V (chaos), with BLOSUM62-based TCRdist applied between CDR3 peptides within each V-J. Welch's t-statistics and random forest reduced just over 500 V-J features to under 15, which were used in a naive Bayes classifier (R e1071). TCRdb's own reprocessing of the public reads used fastp at Q25 and MiXCR and kept productive beta chains. Rows matching on CDR3 protein sequence are summarized as one entry with the most common DNA and genes. TCRdb's processing, not the authors', yielded these V and J calls. Counted in this sample were approximately 330,000 distinct CDR3 sequences; roughly 21% of them appeared once. The biggest ten clones account for 50% of the sample.

What the work shows at the level of the full study, not this receptor alone: Sample size was not statistically predetermined, and blinding of investigators to group allocation was not performed. In validation, the model predicted progression to ophthalmopathy a median of roughly 6.5 months before onset, with roughly 70% sensitivity and roughly 73% specificity. Ophthalmopathy was separated from stable hyperthyroidism by a 13 V-J signature model, with over 85% sensitivity and roughly 81% specificity obtained in cross-validation and 80%/75% obtained in testing. Most expanded thyroid clonotypes (frequency above 0.001) were also found in blood, which suggests that blood repertoires may mirror thyroid immune responses.

This clonotype originated in a woman between 50 and 59 years old with Graves' hyperthyroidism. The sequenced material came from blood. The rearranged segments are TRBV6-4 and TRBJ1-1, with the D segment identity uncertain. CDR3 region: CASSDSENTEAFF. The sequenced DNA: TGTGCCAGCAGTGACTCTGAGAACACTGAAGCTTTCTTT.